This is a list of T cell receptor beta chains from one sample in a study of cytomegalovirus exposure and HLA in healthy donors. This table comes from immunoSEQ multiplex PCR, and its TCRdb copy is limited to in-frame clones, with some not included. Among 200,000 or so clones, 82% were seen once, and the ten largest hold around 0.1%. The sample taken for sequencing was PBMCs. Receptor source: a boy aged 2 to 10 in good health and CMV-seronegative. Each CDR3 is given with its conserved first and last residue. A D gene is named only where the DNA matches it firmly. Size values are once, few and many counts, or a class for expanded clones, and some rows have none.

TRBV7-3	-	few	TRBJ1-1	CASSLSGGPLNTEAFF	TGTGCCAGCAGCTTAAGTGGGGGCCCCTTGAACACTGAAGCTTTCTTT
TRBV5-4	TRBD2	-	TRBJ2-5	CASSFGGGAGETQYF	TGTGCCAGCAGCTTCGGCGGGGGGGCAGGCGAGACCCAGTACTTC
TRBV18	-	-	TRBJ1-5	CASSPKVLTGGFDQPQHF	TGTGCCAGCTCACCAAAAGTTTTGACAGGAGGTTTTGATCAGCCCCAGCATTTT
TRBV5-6	TRBD2	-	TRBJ2-7	CASSETSGGHSSYEQYF	TGTGCCAGCAGCGAGACTAGCGGGGGCCACAGCTCCTACGAGCAGTACTTC
TRBV11-2	TRBD2	-	TRBJ2-5	CASSPGLQETQYF	TGTGCCAGCAGCCCGGGACTACAAGAGACCCAGTACTTC
TRBV6-1	-	-	TRBJ1-2	CATGRGGNNGYTF	TGTGCCACCGGGCGGGGAGGGAATAATGGCTACACCTTC
TRBV7-2	TRBD1	-	TRBJ1-2	CASRSEGAKYGYTF	TGTGCCAGCAGGTCGGAGGGGGCAAAGTATGGCTACACCTTC
TRBV4-3	TRBD2	-	TRBJ2-7	CASSQLAGAAYEQYF	TGCGCCAGCAGCCAACTAGCGGGGGCAGCCTACGAGCAGTACTTC
TRBV5-1	-	-	TRBJ1-1	CASSFRTANTEAFF	TGCGCCAGCAGCTTCCGGACAGCGAACACTGAAGCTTTCTTT
TRBV4-2	-	-	TRBJ2-1	CASSSYNEQFF	TGTGCCAGCAGCTCTTACAATGAGCAGTTCTTC
TRBV29-1	-	-	TRBJ2-1	CSVEEGEQFF	TGCAGCGTTGAAGAGGGCGAGCAGTTCTTC
TRBV6-6	TRBD1	-	TRBJ1-5	CASRGTGTGQPQHF	TGTGCCAGCAGGGGGACAGGGACTGGTCAGCCCCAGCATTTT
TRBV4-3	-	once	TRBJ2-1	CASSQDFGHEQFF	TGCGCCAGCAGCCAAGATTTTGGCCATGAGCAGTTCTTC
TRBV11-2	-	once	TRBJ2-7	CASSQVTYEQYF	TGTGCCAGCAGCCAGGTGACCTACGAGCAGTACTTC
TRBV6-1	TRBD1	-	TRBJ1-1	CASIIDRATSRAFF	TGTGCCAGCATAATAGACAGGGCAACGTCTAGGGCTTTCTTT
TRBV7-8	-	-	TRBJ1-1	CASSFDLNTEAFF	TGTGCCAGCAGCTTCGACTTGAACACTGAAGCTTTCTTT
TRBV4-3	-	-	TRBJ2-3	CASSHGAEHTDTQYF	TGCGCCAGCAGCCATGGAGCGGAGCACACAGATACGCAGTATTTT
TRBV11-2	-	-	TRBJ1-1	CASSFSTGWSTEAFF	TGTGCCAGCAGCTTTTCAACGGGGTGGAGTACTGAAGCTTTCTTT
TRBV5-1	-	-	TRBJ1-1	CASSRTSNTEAFF	TGCGCCAGCTCCCGGACATCGAACACTGAAGCTTTCTTT
TRBV6-4	-	-	TRBJ1-1	CASHKNGQGWNTEAFF	TGTGCCTCACACAAAAACGGGCAGGGGTGGAACACTGAAGCTTTCTTT
TRBV4-1	TRBD2	-	TRBJ2-5	CASSPGGGRPKDF	TGCGCCAGCAGCCCCGGCGGGGGGCGGCCAAAGGACTTC
TRBV30	TRBD1	-	TRBJ1-6	CAWGLAGTGGSPLHF	TGTGCCTGGGGTTTAGCCGGGACAGGGGGATCACCCCTCCACTTT
TRBV7-7	-	-	TRBJ2-1	CASSLGGGINEQFF	TGTGCTAGCAGCTTAGGGGGGGGTATCAATGAGCAGTTCTTC
TRBV4-3	TRBD2	-	TRBJ2-2	CASSPDSSGGELFF	TGCGCCAGCAGCCCCGATTCTAGCGGCGGGGAGCTGTTTTTT
TRBV19	TRBD1	-	TRBJ1-2	CASSLSDRGYGYTF	TGTGCCAGTAGTCTCTCGGACAGGGGCTATGGCTACACCTTC
TRBV11-2	TRBD2	-	TRBJ2-5	CASSLGGRGETQYF	TGTGCCAGCAGCTTAGGCGGGAGGGGAGAGACCCAGTACTTC
TRBV10-3	TRBD2	-	TRBJ2-3	CAISGLAGGTDTQYF	TGTGCCATCAGTGGACTAGCGGGGGGCACAGATACGCAGTATTTT
TRBV4-2	TRBD1	once	TRBJ1-2	CASEGTGYGYTF	TGTGCCAGCGAGGGGACAGGGTATGGCTACACCTTC
TRBV5-1	-	-	TRBJ2-1	CASSLVLAEQFF	TGCGCCAGCAGCTTGGTCCTAGCGGAGCAGTTCTTC
TRBV11-2	-	few	TRBJ1-2	CASSLEGGYSGYTF	TGTGCCAGCAGCTTAGAGGGGGGGTACAGTGGCTACACCTTC
TRBV4-1	-	-	TRBJ1-3	CASSPPYSGNTIYF	TGCGCCAGCAGCCCCCCTTACTCTGGAAACACCATATATTTT